These T cell receptor beta chains were read from a single sample in a study of blood T cells in healthy people across ages. Using its own MiXCR run on the 5' RACE reads, TCRdb lists one record per CDR3 protein. The table has approximately 400,000 distinct CDR3 sequences, over 45% seen once. Sample: blood. These receptors originate from a man aged 55 to 70 in good health. The CDR3 runs from the conserved cysteine through the conserved F or W. Each record gives: CDR3 length, clone size, V gene, D gene, J gene, CDR3 DNA, CDR3 protein. D genes are given only for firm matches. Clone size appears in some rows only: once, few, many, or a class for an expanded clone.

12	few	TRBV7-9	.	TRBJ1-2	TGTGCCAGCAGCTTTCGGGGGGATGGCTACACCTTC	CASSFRGDGYTF
13	once	TRBV10-2	TRBD2	TRBJ2-3	TGCGCCAGCAGTGGTCAGACTAGCGGGACGCAGTATTTT	CASSGQTSGTQYF
11	.	TRBV28	.	TRBJ1-4	TGTGCCAGCAGTTTAACGGAGCAACTGTTTTTT	CASSLTEQLFF
13	.	TRBV7-2	.	TRBJ1-2	TGTGCCAGCAGCCTCGGACCTCCGGGGGGCTACACCTTC	CASSLGPPGGYTF
16	.	TRBV15	TRBD2	TRBJ2-1	TGTGCCACCAGCAACCCGGTTTCTAGCGGGAGAAATGAGCAGTTCTTC	CATSNPVSSGRNEQFF
15	.	TRBV9	.	TRBJ2-2	TGTGCCAGCAGCGTATCTGCCGTGAACACCGGGGAGCTGTTTTTT	CASSVSAVNTGELFF
13	.	TRBV9	.	TRBJ2-7	TGTGCCAGCAGCGAGCGCCCTCGTAGCGAGCAGTACTTC	CASSERPRSEQYF
14	.	TRBV5-1	TRBD2	TRBJ2-5	TGCGCCAGCAGGGAGCGGGGGGGTAAGGAGACCCAGTACTTC	CASRERGGKETQYF
13	few	TRBV10-1	TRBD2	TRBJ2-7	TGCGCCAGCAGTGTGCTAGCGGTCTACGAGCAGTACTTC	CASSVLAVYEQYF
14	.	TRBV21-1	.	TRBJ2-5	TGTGCCAGCAGCAAAGAGTTAGGGTGTGAGACCCAGTACTTC	CASSKELGCETQYF
14	.	TRBV20-1	.	TRBJ2-1	TGCAGTGCTAGTTATCCGGCTAGTCCCAATGAGCAGTTCTTC	CSASYPASPNEQFF
15	few	TRBV20-1	.	TRBJ2-5	TGCAGTGCTAGATCCCCGCCCGCCTTCCAAGAGACCCAGTACTTC	CSARSPPAFQETQYF
17	.	TRBV20-1	TRBD2	TRBJ2-3	TGCAGTGCTAGGCCCCTAGCGGGAGCCCCCACTAGGGATACGCAGTATTTT	CSARPLAGAPTRDTQYF
15	few	TRBV6-6	.	TRBJ1-2	TGTGCCAGCAGTTCCGCAGGGGCTGTGGGCTATGGCTACACCTTC	CASSSAGAVGYGYTF
14	few	TRBV20-1	TRBD1	TRBJ2-1	TGCAGTGCTAGTAGGGACAGGGGGCAAAATGAGCAGTTCTTC	CSASRDRGQNEQFF
15	few	TRBV5-5	.	TRBJ2-3	TGTGCCAGCAGCTTGGGCTCTATGGCCACAGATACGCAGTATTTT	CASSLGSMATDTQYF
14	.	TRBV2	.	TRBJ2-3	TGTGCCAGCAGACAGGGGACTGGGACAGATACGCAGTATTTT	CASRQGTGTDTQYF
13	.	TRBV20-1	.	TRBJ2-5	TGCAGTGCCCTTTTGGGCTCTGACGATGAGCAGTACTTC	CSALLGSDDEQYF
12	.	TRBV20-1	TRBD2	TRBJ2-7	TGCAGTGTCAGCGGGGCCTACAATGAGCAGTACTTC	CSVSGAYNEQYF
13	.	TRBV12-3/TRBV12-4	.	TRBJ2-1	TGTGCCAGCAGTTTACACGGGGTCAATGAGCAGTTCTTC	CASSLHGVNEQFF
12	.	TRBV6-1	TRBD1	TRBJ1-1	TGTGCCAGCAGTTGGACAGGGATGGACGCTTTCTTT	CASSWTGMDAFF
15	.	TRBV7-2	.	TRBJ1-5	TGTGCCAGCAGCTTAGCCACAGCAATCAGGCAGCCCCAGCATTTT	CASSLATAIRQPQHF
16	.	TRBV5-1	.	TRBJ1-1	TGCGCCAGCAGCTTGGGTGACAGGAAGGCGGACACTGAAGCTTTCTTT	CASSLGDRKADTEAFF
12	.	TRBV5-4	.	TRBJ1-1	TGTGCCAGCAGCTTTAGTGGAACTGAAGCTTTCTTT	CASSFSGTEAFF
18	many	TRBV28	TRBD2	TRBJ2-1	TGTGCCAGCAGTCTAATAGGGTCCCTAGCGGTCGCCGCCGGTGAGGAGTTCTTC	CASSLIGSLAVAAGEEFF
17	.	TRBV3-1	.	TRBJ1-2	TGTGCCAGCAGCCAAAGGGCGGGAGGGGAGGCCGCCTATGGCTACACCTTC	CASSQRAGGEAAYGYTF
14	.	TRBV20-1	TRBD1	TRBJ2-7	TGCAGTGCTACCAAAGGACAGGGGGCCTACGAGCAGTACTTC	CSATKGQGAYEQYF
14	few	TRBV29-1	.	TRBJ2-1	TGCAGCGCCCAAACAGGGAGGGGGACTAATGAGCAGTTCTTC	CSAQTGRGTNEQFF
16	few	TRBV7-2	TRBD1	TRBJ2-7	TGTGCCAGCAGCCTTAGAGTTGGGACAGGGATGAGCGAGCAGTACTTC	CASSLRVGTGMSEQYF